A selection of T cell receptor beta chains follows, all from one sample in a study of OX40 agonist ivuxolimab in advanced cancers. Repertoires were generated with immunoSEQ multiplex PCR, while TCRdb's copy carries only in-frame clones and drops some. Of about 15,000 clones listed, around 93% were seen once; the top ten hold about 20%. The sequenced sample was CD4+ or CD8+ T cells sorted from blood, obtained in a trial of the OX40 agonist ivuxolimab. All receptors derive from an adult with an advanced solid tumor such as melanoma, head and neck, liver or kidney cancer. Each CDR3 is given with its conserved first and last residue. The D gene is left open where the match is weak. Rows give clone size only sometimes, using once, few, many, or a class for an expanded clone.

j_gene	abundance	v_gene	d_gene	CDR3nt	CDR3aa
TRBJ2-7	.	TRBV7-2	TRBD2	TGTGCCAGCAGCTCGACTAGCGGGCACTCCTACGAGCAGTACTTC	CASSSTSGHSYEQYF
TRBJ2-5	.	TRBV6-5	.	TGTGCCAGCAGTTACGGGGCAACAGGGCGGGAGACCCAGTACTTC	CASSYGATGRETQYF
TRBJ1-5	.	TRBV28	.	TGTGCCAGCAGTTTGGAAGATAGCAATCAGCCCCAGCATTTT	CASSLEDSNQPQHF
TRBJ2-2	.	TRBV11-2	.	TGTGCCAGCAGCTTAGGCCGGGGCGGGGAGCTGTTTTTT	CASSLGRGGELFF
TRBJ1-3	.	TRBV9	.	TGTGCCAGCAGCGTAGGGGGAGGGGGCTCTGGAAACACCATATATTTT	CASSVGGGGSGNTIYF
TRBJ2-7	.	TRBV7-2	TRBD2	TGTGCCAGCAGCCCCTCCCCCCTAGCGGGATCCCACGAGCAGTACTTC	CASSPSPLAGSHEQYF
TRBJ1-2	.	TRBV19	.	TGTGCCAGTAGTATAGCCGGGTCCGGCTACACCTTC	CASSIAGSGYTF
TRBJ2-7	.	TRBV28	TRBD1	TGTGCCAGCAGTCTCGGACAGGGCTACGAGCAGTACTTC	CASSLGQGYEQYF
TRBJ2-7	.	TRBV30	.	TGTGCCTGGAGCCCCGGTGTCGGGTATGACTACGAGCAGTACTTC	CAWSPGVGYDYEQYF
TRBJ1-1	.	TRBV9	.	TGTGCCAGCAGCGTAGCCGGGGGCGGGGTTGAAGCTTTCTTT	CASSVAGGGVEAFF
TRBJ2-1	.	TRBV5-1	TRBD2	TGCGCCAGCAGCTTGGGACTAGCGGGGGTGGATGAGCAGTTCTTC	CASSLGLAGVDEQFF
TRBJ1-5	.	TRBV7-9	TRBD1	TGTGCCAGCAGCCATCAGACAGGGTCACTGGACCAGCCCCAGCATTTT	CASSHQTGSLDQPQHF
TRBJ1-1	.	TRBV18	.	TGTGCCAGCTCACCACTTGGGCCTCGAGGGAACACTGAAGCTTTCTTT	CASSPLGPRGNTEAFF
TRBJ2-3	.	TRBV18	.	TGTGCCAGCTCACCCGGTTGGGCCCCCGGGTCAGATACGCAGTATTTT	CASSPGWAPGSDTQYF
TRBJ2-1	.	TRBV9	TRBD2	TGTGCCAGCAGCGTAAATCCCCAGCGGGGGTTCGACAATGAGCAGTTCTTC	CASSVNPQRGFDNEQFF
TRBJ2-7	.	TRBV5-6	.	TGTGCCAGCACCTTCTCCGGGACCTCGACCTACGAGCAGTACTTC	CASTFSGTSTYEQYF
TRBJ2-7	once	TRBV9	TRBD1	TGTGCCAGCAGCGCGGGGACAGAGCGAATCTACGAGCAGTACTTC	CASSAGTERIYEQYF
TRBJ1-1	.	TRBV9	.	TGTGCCAGCAGCGTAGTAGGATTCATGAACACTGAAGCTTTCTTT	CASSVVGFMNTEAFF
TRBJ1-1	.	TRBV5-1	.	TGCGCCAGCAGCATAGGGTCCGGGCAGGGGACGATGAACACTGAAGCTTTCTTT	CASSIGSGQGTMNTEAFF
TRBJ1-6	few	TRBV5-6	.	TGTGCCAGCAGCGTACCTGGTAATTCACCCCTCCACTTT	CASSVPGNSPLHF